This entry lists 15 T cell receptor beta chains sequenced from one sample in a study of response to subunit inactivated influenza vaccine. One entry per CDR3 protein, called by TCRdb with MiXCR from the RT-PCR reads. The sample lists about 520,000 distinct CDR3 sequences, around 25% occurring once. Sequenced material: CD4+ T cells sorted from PBMCs, taken roughly 5 days after vaccination. Receptor source: a man aged 45-65 years who received an inactivated influenza vaccine.

The chain uses TRBV6-1 and TRBJ1-1; D is unresolved. In germline, CDR1 is MNHNS, CDR2 SASEGT. Trimming took 5 bases from V and 4 from J, leaving 11 bases between them. CDR3 length equals 13 residues. As DNA, the CDR3 is TGTGCCAGCAGTATGACGTCTGTCACTGAAGCTTTCTTT. This sequence encodes CASSMTSVTEAFF.

This clonotype appeared a few times. V and J are TRBV30 and TRBJ1-1; 12 bases fit TRBD1. Losses at the gene ends were 3 bases for V and 0 bases for J; bases not matched to a gene: 5. The CDR3 extends over 16 amino acids. Looked up from germline, CDR1 is GTSNPN and CDR2 is SVGIG (reference sequence). This chain's CDR3 is CAWRRDRGRVNTEAFF. Here the CDR3 DNA reads TGTGCCTGGAGGCGGGACAGGGGGCGAGTGAACACTGAAGCTTTCTTT.

This chain joins TRBV20-1 and TRBJ2-1, with D possibly matching TRBD2 (7 bases). This CDR3 is built from 15 residues. CDR1 and CDR2 (germline): DFQATT, SNEGSKA (reference sequence). Trimming removed 5 bases from V and 0 bases from J, with 14 bases in between. CDR3 DNA sequence: TGCAGTGCTCGAGGGGCGGGGGCCTCCTACAATGAGCAGTTCTTC. As protein: CSARGAGASYNEQFF.

This chain connects TRBV3-1 to TRBJ2-3; D gene ambiguous. CDR1 LGHDT and CDR2 YNNKEL come from the germline V gene (reference sequence). The CDR3 extends over 11 amino acids. V was clipped by 3 bases and J by 6 bases, with 4 bases between them. The CDR3 loop is CASSHRDTQYF. The CDR3 DNA reads as TGTGCCAGCAGCCATCGGGATACGCAGTATTTT.

The chain uses TRBV12-3 or TRBV12-4 and TRBJ1-3; 7 bases match TRBD1. The CDR3 covers 16 residues. The J segment lost 3 bases and the V segment lost 5 bases, leaving 10 bases of the junction unmatched. The CDR3 loop is CASSPRDSSLGNTIYF. In DNA, the CDR3 is TGTGCCAGCAGTCCCCGGGACAGCTCGCTTGGAAACACCATATATTTT.

There are a few counts of this clonotype. V gene TRBV30 combines with J gene TRBJ2-3; D unclear. The V gene's germline CDR1 is GTSNPN and CDR2 SVGIG (reference sequence). The V and J ends lost 0 bases and 3 bases respectively, with 4 bases between them. CDR3 length equals 12 residues. The CDR3 DNA reads TGTGCCTGGAGTGTGATAACAGATACGCAGTATTTT. Its protein product is CAWSVITDTQYF. The entire variable domain, with the rest obtained from reference TRBV30 and TRBJ2-3, is as follows: SQTIHQWPATLVQPVGSPLSLECTVEGTSNPNLYWYRQAAGRGLQLLFYSVGIGQISSEVPQNLSASRPQDRQFILSSKKLLLSDSGFYLCAWSVITDTQYFGPGTRLTVL.

The chain is built from TRBV6-6 and TRBJ1-2; TRBD1 matches at 9 bases. The germline V gene encodes CDR1 MNHNY and CDR2 SVGAGI (reference sequence). The length of the CDR3 is 12 residues. Trimming cost V 9 bases and J 5 bases; bases outside gene matches: 4. The CDR3 is CASAQGAYGYTF. The CDR3 DNA reads TGTGCCAGTGCACAGGGGGCTTATGGCTACACCTTC.

The chain joins TRBV20-1 to TRBJ2-7; 11 bases line up with TRBD2. The J segment lost 0 bases and the V segment lost 6 bases, leaving 4 bases of the junction unmatched. Per the germline V gene, CDR1 is DFQATT and CDR2 is SNEGSKA (reference sequence). The CDR3 extends over 14 amino acids. CDR3 loop: CSAISGRASYEQYF. The CDR3 DNA reads TGCAGTGCAATTAGCGGGAGGGCCTCCTACGAGCAGTACTTC.

This clonotype has more than one count but fewer than ten. The genes are TRBV7-9 and TRBJ1-1, with D uncertain. The CDR3 length is 13 residues. Germline CDR1 is SEHNR and CDR2 is FQNEAQ (reference sequence). V was clipped by 5 bases and J by 1 base, with 8 bases between them. The CDR3 loop is CASSLRRNTEAFF. The CDR3 DNA sequence: TGTGCCAGCAGCCTGAGGCGGAACACTGAAGCTTTCTTT.

The V gene is TRBV9, the J gene TRBJ2-7; no reliable D call. Between the trimmed V and J ends, which lost 0 bases and 5 bases, there was a span of 12 bases. CDR1 and CDR2 (germline): SGDLS, YYNGEE. The CDR3 runs 14 residues. The CDR3 loop is CASSVEGLGDEQYF. The DNA for the CDR3 is TGTGCCAGCAGCGTAGAAGGGCTTGGGGACGAGCAGTACTTC.

CDR3 nucleotides: TGTGCCAGCAGTGACTGGACTAGCGGGATAGGAGAGACCCAGTACTTC. Encoded protein: CASSDWTSGIGETQYF. The J gene is TRBJ2-5, the V gene TRBV6-6, with 12 bases identical to TRBD2. CDR1 MNHNY and CDR2 SVGAGI come from the germline V gene (reference sequence). Germline trimming cut 5 bases from V and 4 bases from J; bases unmatched to any gene: 8. This CDR3 is 16 amino acids long.

The chain carries TRBV28 and TRBJ2-1; 9 bases match TRBD1. V was pared by 8 bases and J by 2 bases, with 7 bases of the junction left unmatched. The CDR3 is 15 amino acids. Per the germline V gene, CDR1 is MDHEN and CDR2 is SYDVKM. CDR3 in amino acids: CASRETGGPYNEQFF. The CDR3 DNA sequence: TGTGCCAGCCGTGAGACAGGGGGTCCCTACAATGAGCAGTTCTTC.

This clonotype was seen more than once but under ten times. J is TRBJ2-2 and V is TRBV4-3; D ambiguous. V lost 1 base and J 5 bases, leaving 11 bases between the germline ends. This CDR3 has 15 residues. Per germline, CDR1 LGHNA and CDR2 YSLEER. CDR3 sequence (DNA): TGCGCCAGCAGCCAAGTACTCACTTGGACCGGGGAGCTGTTTTTT. It yields the protein CASSQVLTWTGELFF.

This clonotype was observed a handful of times. The chain employs TRBV4-2 and TRBJ2-3; D uncertain. Trimming left V 1 base short and J 4 bases short, with 18 bases between. From germline, CDR1 is LGHNA and CDR2 YNFKEQ. The CDR3 is 17 residues long. CDR3 coding DNA: TGTGCCAGCAGCCAAGTAGGTTCGACCTTGGGCGCAGATACGCAGTATTTT. Amino acid sequence: CASSQVGSTLGADTQYF.

The CDR3 is CATSDLWSGTAFF. CDR3 bases: TGTGCCACCAGTGATTTGTGGTCGGGAACAGCTTTCTTT. This sequence joins TRBV24-1 and TRBJ1-1; D remains ambiguous. CDR3 size: 13 residues. Per the germline V gene, CDR1 is KGHDR and CDR2 is SFDVKD. Between the trimmed V and J ends, which lost 0 bases and 10 bases, there was a span of 11 bases.